This T cell receptor (beta chain) was captured by sequencing in a study of OX40 agonist ivuxolimab in advanced cancers. TCRdb's table, derived via immunoSEQ multiplex PCR, lists solely in-frame clones and lacks some. The sample shows tens of thousands of clones, over 80% of them seen only once. Excluded were patients having autoimmune disease history or systemic immunosuppression. Germline V CDR1 and CDR2: LGHNA, YSLEER. This CDR3 is built from 17 residues. Deletions cut 2 bases from V and 4 bases from J, with 18 bases between. The source was CD4+ or CD8+ T cells sorted from blood, collected in a trial of the OX40 agonist ivuxolimab. The chain uses TRBV4-3 and TRBJ2-1; D perhaps matches TRBD1 (5 bases). This sequence originates from an adult with an advanced solid tumor such as melanoma, head and neck, liver or kidney cancer. The CDR3 reads CASSQIEGDSGYNEQFF. As DNA, the CDR3 is TGCGCCAGCAGCCAAATAGAAGGGGATTCAGGGTACAATGAGCAGTTCTTC.